This TCR beta chain was identified during a study of blood T cell repertoires in COVID-19. In the study overall: Spain, Italy and the United States supplied samples that represented acute and convalescent COVID-19.

Germline V CDR1 and CDR2: SGHNT, YYREEE (reference sequence). The junction had 10 bases not matched to a gene; V was cut back by 0 bases and J by 2 bases. CDR3 length: 18 residues. Participants spanned ages about 18 to 89 years and resided in 20 to 30 US areas. Two negative PCRs, clearance, or symptom resolution characterized the recovered Cohort 3 donors. Only a few counts were recorded for this clone. In the authors' methods: It was from reference gene primer amplification that nucleated cell counts were estimated. This table comes from immunoSEQ multiplex PCR, and its TCRdb copy is limited to in-frame clones, with some not included. The V and J calls and the clone size are those of that table, but D and trimming were determined from the DNA. Counted here are over 150,000 clones, approximately 83% occurring once; the ten biggest clones make up approximately 7.6%.

The chain employs TRBV5-4 and TRBJ2-5; 10 positions agree with TRBD2. The sample consisted of PBMCs or T cells enriched from blood (not recorded which). The clonotype was recovered from a man aged 40-55 years who had recovered from COVID-19. The DNA of the CDR3 is TGTGCCAGCAGCTTGGGGCTAGCGGGAGCACCTCTACAAGAGACCCAGTACTTC. Its protein product is CASSLGLAGAPLQETQYF. The entire variable domain, with the rest obtained from reference TRBV5-4 and TRBJ2-5, is as follows: ETGVTQSPTHLIKTRGQQVTLRCSSQSGHNTVSWYQQALGQGPQFIFQYYREEENGRGNFPPRFSGLQFPNYSSELNVNALELDDSALYLCASSLGLAGAPLQETQYFGPGTRLLVL.